This T cell receptor (beta chain) was sequenced in a study of prognosis after radiotherapy for stage I lung cancer (dated by TCRdb to the early 2020s). Background for the entire study: Between April 2018 and 2019, 20 or so stage I NSCLC patients were enrolled in Nanjing, China. The study included around 14 patients with newly diagnosed primary stage I lung tumors and several with oligometastatic NSCLC after surgical resection of the primary tumor. All patients were regarded as medically inoperable, because of comorbidities in over 10 patients and refusal of surgery in several patients. Ages in the cohort of about a dozen men and a handful of women ranged from 53 to 84 years, with a median of 74. Some 13 patients had adenocarcinoma and seven had squamous cell carcinoma as the tumor histology. SBRT was given in 3 to 5 fractions with a biologically effective dose of at least 100 Gy, using image-guided IMRT or VMAT. In every patient, SBRT was given without any concurrent therapy. Four of the 19 patients developed distant metastases after SBRT, at a median of roughly seven months; the other 15 showed no significant progression. The study profiled peripheral blood TCR beta repertoires from stage I NSCLC patients before and after stereotactic body radiotherapy and related them to distant failure. For each of the approximately 19 patients, one blood sample was taken before SBRT and one after, so the study sequenced about 38 samples in total. Overall study outcomes, separate from this receptor: No determination of tumor specificity was made for expanded TCR clones. The study was limited by its small cohort and short follow-up, and the findings require independent validation. Post-SBRT Shannon entropy and its change from baseline were lower in patients who developed distant metastases; baseline Shannon entropy was not associated with metastases. After SBRT, the count of unique TCR clones dropped from a median of roughly 9,400 beforehand to some 7,000 afterward (Wilcoxon paired P=0.011). None of the reported P values were adjusted for multiple comparisons. Differences in TRBV and TRBJ usage frequencies by metastasis status were reportedly observed in two V genes at baseline and in roughly 10 V and two J genes after SBRT.

Worth noting for this clonotype: Its antigen remains unidentified. Nothing much larger sits one base from this clone, and base qualities are not available.

The cysteine opens and the phenylalanine closes a CDR3 of 16 amino acids. The sequence is cut down to CDR3 DNA, 48 bases in frame from base 1. V and J lose 0 bases and 0 bases, and a span of 11 bases separates them. In the germline V gene, CDR1 corresponds to MNHEY and CDR2 to SVGAGI. The TCR beta CDR3 region was amplified from genomic DNA by two rounds of multiplex PCR. The first PCR round used primers specific to each TRBV and TRBJ gene, with sequences filed in Chinese patent CN105087789A. Universal primers were used in the second PCR round. The Roche High Pure PCR Template Preparation Kit was used to extract genomic DNA from frozen PBMCs. The libraries underwent paired-end sequencing with 151 bp reads on an Illumina HiSeq 3000. As for the original processing: CutAdapt was used to discard raw reads that did not contain the multiplex PCR primer sequences. Using PEAR, the high-quality paired reads were merged into contigs. By alignment to reference sequences, MiXCR assigned TRB V, D and J gene segments to each contig. CDR3 sequences were clustered by base quality and sequence similarity to remove sequencing errors. Shannon entropy normalized by the natural log of productive TCR sequence number was used as the measure of diversity. To get clonality, Shannon entropy was divided by the natural log of the number of unique clonotypes, and that result was subtracted from one. Using the Youden index from ROC curves, the researchers picked the repertoire-metric cut-offs for progression-free survival, and all analyses were carried out in R 3.5.3. The raw public data were reprocessed by TCRdb itself: fastp quality trimming at Q25, MiXCR clonotype calling, in-frame beta chains only. One record per CDR3 amino acid sequence lists the most common genes and DNA. The V and J calls shown here were made by TCRdb, not taken from the authors' results. The sample table records approximately 51,000 distinct CDR3 sequences; about 37% of these occur just once. The ten most abundant clones make up roughly 10% of the sample.

A history of other malignancies or of prior chemotherapy or radiotherapy was absent in all patients, and node-negative disease was shown on CT and PET/CT in all patients. At each of two time points, around 6.1 milliliters of peripheral venous blood were collected into EDTA tubes. PBMCs were isolated by Ficoll-Paque Plus density-gradient centrifugation. Right after collection, samples were placed at -80 degrees C and kept there until analysis. The input for sequencing was PBMCs, taken before or after stereotactic body radiation therapy (not recorded which). The rearrangement joined TRBV6-5 to TRBJ1-1, with no reliable assignment of the D segment. The origin of this receptor is a donor aged 50 or older with non-small cell lung cancer. CDR3 sequence: CASSYSNGGMNTEAFF. In nucleotides, the sequence is TGTGCCAGCAGTTACTCGAACGGAGGCATGAACACTGAAGCTTTCTTT.